These 18 T cell receptor beta chains originate from one sample sequenced in a study of T-cell memory formation after mild COVID-19. TCRdb itself ran the 5' RACE reads through MiXCR, one entry per CDR3 protein. In the table there are roughly 500,000 distinct CDR3 sequences, about a fifth of which are singletons. Specimen: PBMCs or a T cell subset sorted from them (not recorded which). These receptors were taken from an adult woman who had mild COVID-19 (a few samples of this study predate the infection). Cell type and time point are not known.

This clonotype was seen a few times. The V gene is TRBV6-2 or TRBV6-3, the J gene TRBJ2-1, with 7 bases fitting TRBD1. Germline CDR1 MNHEY, CDR2 SVGEGT. Germline trimming cut 5 bases from V and 4 bases from J; bases unmatched to any gene: 8. This CDR3 region has 15 residues. CDR3: CASSNPGQSYNEQFF. The CDR3 DNA is TGTGCCAGCAGTAATCCGGGACAGTCTTACAATGAGCAGTTCTTC.

This clonotype has a handful of counts. The chain uses TRBV6-1 and TRBJ2-1; 8 bases map to TRBD2. V lost 4 bases to trimming and J lost 7 bases; unmatched junction nucleotides: 12. The CDR3 spans 16 residues. Germline values: CDR1 MNHNS, CDR2 SASEGT. This CDR3 reads CASSAGRGVAGNEQFF. CDR3 nucleotides: TGTGCCAGCAGTGCCGGGCGCGGGGTAGCGGGGAATGAGCAGTTCTTC.

This clonotype has only a few counts. CDR3 amino acids: CSVEAYGEAFF. As DNA, the CDR3 is TGCAGCGTTGAGGCGTACGGTGAAGCTTTCTTT. The chain recombines TRBV29-1 with TRBJ1-1, with unresolved D. The V and J ends lost 3 bases and 7 bases respectively, with 9 bases between them. Per the germline V gene, CDR1 is SQVTM and CDR2 is ANQGSEA. This CDR3 contains 11 residues. Together with reference TRBV29-1 and TRBJ1-1, the CDR3 gives the full variable domain: SAVISQKPSRDICQRGTSLTIQCQVDSQVTMMFWYRQQPGQSLTLIATANQGSEATYESGFVIDKFPISRPNLTFSTLTVSNMSPEDSSIYLCSVEAYGEAFFGQGTRLTVV.

J is TRBJ2-2 and V is TRBV5-4; D remains ambiguous. V shed 4 bases and J shed 0 bases, with 10 bases lying between them. The CDR3 sequence is 15 residues long. The V gene's germline CDR1 is SGHNT and CDR2 YYREEE (reference sequence). The DNA of the CDR3 is TGTGCCAGCAGCGGCCCCCCGTCGAACACCGGGGAGCTGTTTTTT. Translating gives CASSGPPSNTGELFF.

This clonotype occurred a few times. The rearrangement uses TRBV4-1 and TRBJ1-4, with TRBD1 identical over 7 bases. CDR1 MGHRA and CDR2 YSYEKL come from the germline V gene. This CDR3 spans 15 amino acids. Trimming cost V 2 bases and J 8 bases; bases outside gene matches: 8. The CDR3 region is CASSQSTGVYEKLFF. CDR3 in DNA: TGCGCCAGCAGCCAATCTACAGGGGTTTACGAAAAACTGTTTTTT.

In its sample, this clonotype was seen a few times. The V and J genes are TRBV4-2 and TRBJ1-1; 7 nucleotides match TRBD1. The CDR3 covers 14 residues. V shed 0 bases and J 5 bases; nucleotides not matched to a gene: 3. The germline gives CDR1 LGHNA, CDR2 YNFKEQ. CDR3 residues: CASSQEAGGTEAFF. CDR3 bases: TGTGCCAGCAGCCAAGAAGCAGGGGGAACTGAAGCTTTCTTT.

CDR3 region: CSVAQTYNNEQFF. The CDR3, as DNA: TGCAGCGTTGCGCAGACCTACAACAATGAGCAGTTCTTC. The chain carries TRBV29-1 and TRBJ2-1; D gene ambiguous. The germline V gene has CDR1 SQVTM and CDR2 ANQGSEA. The CDR3 is 13 amino acids. V was trimmed by 4 bases and J by 5 bases, leaving 12 bases between them.

This clonotype has a count of ten or more. The V call is TRBV12-3 or TRBV12-4, the J call TRBJ2-1, with TRBD2 matching over 10 bases. V was clipped by 3 bases and J by 7 bases; unmatched bases: 6. This CDR3 has 15 amino acids. The CDR3 protein is CASSLPSGSKNEQFF. The CDR3 DNA follows: TGTGCCAGCAGTTTGCCTAGCGGGAGTAAGAATGAGCAGTTCTTC.

This clonotype appeared a few times. The V and J genes are TRBV25-1 and TRBJ2-7, with D uncertain. Trimming took 4 bases from V and 2 from J, leaving 6 bases between them. The CDR3 is 12 residues long. Per the germline V gene, CDR1 is MGHDK and CDR2 is SYGVNS. CDR3 bases: TGTGCCAGCAGTGGCATAACCTACGAGCAGTACTTC. Translation gives CASSGITYEQYF.

This clonotype was observed at least ten times. This chain links TRBV5-5 with TRBJ2-5; 13 bases are a match to TRBD2. The junction had 5 bases not matched to a gene; V was cut back by 4 bases and J by 5 bases. The CDR3 consists of 15 residues. Germline loops: CDR1 SGHKS, CDR2 YYEKEE (reference sequence). CDR3 sequence: CASSNGLAGAETQYF. DNA for the CDR3: TGTGCCAGCAGCAACGGACTAGCGGGGGCGGAGACCCAGTACTTC.

The chain combines TRBV7-2 with TRBJ2-3; 7 nucleotides line up with TRBD2. Germline assignment: CDR1 SGHTA and CDR2 FQGNSA. Trimming cost V 4 bases and J 7 bases; bases outside gene matches: 8. There are 14 residues in the CDR3. The CDR3 sequence: CASSSDLAANTQYF. The CDR3 DNA follows: TGTGCCAGCAGCTCAGACCTAGCGGCGAATACGCAGTATTTT.

This chain's CDR3 is CASSLLQLPTYEQYF. As DNA, the CDR3 is TGTGCCAGCAGCTTGTTACAACTCCCAACCTACGAGCAGTACTTC. The chain carries TRBV5-6 and TRBJ2-7; unclear D gene. V lost 1 base to trimming and J lost 2 bases, with 13 bases between them. Germline CDR1 is SGHDT and CDR2 is YYEEEE. The CDR3 sequence is 15 residues long.

The J gene is TRBJ2-1, the V gene TRBV7-2; 10 nucleotides align to TRBD1. CDR3 length equals 17 residues. J lost 0 bases, V lost 5 bases, and 7 bases had no gene match. Per the germline V gene, CDR1 is SGHTA and CDR2 is FQGNSA. CDR3 nucleotides: TGTGCCAGCAGCCCCGGGACAGGGGTCAGCTCCTACAATGAGCAGTTCTTC. Translating gives CASSPGTGVSSYNEQFF.

This clonotype was detected only a few times. The chain links TRBV6-5 to TRBJ1-5; TRBD1 is a possible D gene (6 bases). Trimming took 4 bases from V and 9 from J, leaving 13 bases between them. Germline lookup yields CDR1 MNHEY and CDR2 SVGAGI. The CDR3 is made up of 13 amino acids. The CDR3: CASSSGQRRPQHF. CDR3 in DNA: TGTGCCAGCAGTTCAGGACAGCGTAGGCCCCAGCATTTT.

This clonotype was observed a handful of times. The V call is TRBV30, the J call TRBJ2-5; 9 nucleotides agree with TRBD2. Unmatched junction bases numbered 13, after V lost 0 bases and J lost 5 bases. The CDR3 extends over 17 amino acids. The germline gives CDR1 GTSNPN, CDR2 SVGIG (reference sequence). The CDR3, as DNA: TGTGCCTGGAGTGTATACGTCCGCGGGGGGGCGGAGGAGACCCAGTACTTC. Translated: CAWSVYVRGGAEETQYF.

This sequence joins TRBV20-1 and TRBJ1-1, with TRBD1 as a possible D gene (5 bases). The germline gives CDR1 DFQATT, CDR2 SNEGSKA (reference sequence). Trimming cost V 0 bases and J 1 base, with 12 bases left between them. The CDR3 consists of 15 residues. DNA of the CDR3: TGCAGTGCTAGAGATGGGGGGACGGCGAACACTGAAGCTTTCTTT. Protein product: CSARDGGTANTEAFF.

This clonotype was recorded a few times. The chain carries TRBV20-1 and TRBJ2-7; TRBD1 matches at 9 bases. The CDR3 contains 13 residues. CDR1 and CDR2 (germline): DFQATT, SNEGSKA (reference sequence). V lost 6 bases and J lost 3; bases outside the gene matches: 6. The CDR3 nucleotides are TGCAGTGCCGCCCCGGGACAGGGCTACGAGCAGTACTTC. Encoded protein: CSAAPGQGYEQYF.

The V and J genes are TRBV5-1 and TRBJ2-1; 8 bases are a match to TRBD2. There are 14 residues in the CDR3. Trimming took 6 bases from V and 4 from J; bases not matched to a gene: 6. In germline, CDR1 is SGHRS, CDR2 YFSETQ. The CDR3 DNA reads TGCGCCAGCACTAGGGCTAGCGGGTACAATGAGCAGTTCTTC. Residues: CASTRASGYNEQFF. The complete variable domain, with remaining parts taken from reference TRBV5-1 and TRBJ2-1, reads KAGVTQTPRYLIKTRGQQVTLSCSPISGHRSVSWYQQTPGQGLQFLFEYFSETQRNKGNFPGRFSGRQFSNSRSEMNVSTLELGDSALYLCASTRASGYNEQFFGPGTRLTVL.